A selection of T cell receptor beta chains follows, all from one sample in a study of T cell changes during pregnancy in multiple sclerosis. Only in-frame clones appear in the TCRdb table, and some are missing; sequencing was by immunoSEQ multiplex PCR. The sample lists tens of thousands of clones, 91% occurring once. The sequenced sample was PBMCs, obtained in the first trimester of pregnancy. These TCRs come from a female donor in good health, serving as a control in a pregnancy study. Some clones in this sample may be carry-over from other donors' samples. CDR3s include the opening cysteine and the closing phenylalanine or tryptophan. Not all rows give a size; the values are once, few, many and, for expanded clones, a class.

V: TRBV25-1
size: -
CDR3: CASTQDTEAFF

V: TRBV25-1
size: -
CDR3: CASSGRKGQSYNEQFF

V: TRBV7-8
size: -
CDR3: CASSSYQETQYF

V: TRBV7-2
size: -
CDR3: CASSPTAAFPGELFF

V: TRBV5-1
size: -
CDR3: CASSPGQGAWETQYF

V: TRBV11-2
size: few
CDR3: CASSLDRLGGGFYNEQFF

V: TRBV28
size: -
CDR3: CATTPGLGFPYEQYF

V: TRBV5-4
size: -
CDR3: CASSRWTGGRTEAFF

V: TRBV4-1
size: -
CDR3: CASSPTKKTGGHWNEQFF

V: TRBV28
size: -
CDR3: CASSLLSIRGGELFF

V: TRBV13
size: -
CDR3: CASSFNTGGRNTIYF

V: TRBV5-4
size: once
CDR3: CASSQKTGDQETQYF

V: TRBV5-4
size: -
CDR3: CASSFSSGSYEQYF

V: TRBV9
size: -
CDR3: CASSGDTSNQPQHF

V: TRBV28
size: -
CDR3: CASSRAGGDQETQYF

V: TRBV20-1
size: -
CDR3: CSARRREAFF

V: TRBV18
size: -
CDR3: CASSPPQFRGLTDTQYF

V: TRBV9
size: -
CDR3: CASSDRREHRFHEQFF

V: TRBV4-1
size: once
CDR3: CASSQGETGTYEQYF

V: TRBV4-3
size: once
CDR3: CASSQEGGQGDYEQYF

V: TRBV9
size: few
CDR3: CASGLTGGEQETQYF

V: TRBV27
size: -
CDR3: CASSLISGGGYTF

V: TRBV5-1
size: -
CDR3: CASSLDGGGYGYTF

V: TRBV5-4
size: -
CDR3: CASSFERGGQEEQFF

V: TRBV28
size: -
CDR3: CASSLVPGTGNTEAFF

V: TRBV6-1
size: -
CDR3: CASSEAGAENTGELFF

V: TRBV7-9
size: -
CDR3: CASSFLAGFRTDTQYF

V: TRBV5-6
size: -
CDR3: CASSHDRELEGYTF

V: TRBV5-1
size: once
CDR3: CASSLALEYNEQFF

V: TRBV7-6
size: -
CDR3: CASSLDRQIGSPLHF

V: TRBV4-2
size: -
CDR3: CASSQGLAGAYNEQFF

V: TRBV1
size: -
CDR3: CTSSHPFNGLVYNEQFF

V: TRBV18
size: -
CDR3: CASSPGHTGNTIYF

V: TRBV9
size: -
CDR3: CASSVDRNTEAFF

V: TRBV28
size: -
CDR3: CASSLQAGLEHEQFF

V: TRBV10-3
size: -
CDR3: CAISGAGVDEKLFF

V: TRBV29-1
size: -
CDR3: CSAGPGRNEQFF

V: TRBV18
size: -
CDR3: CASSPPMPFTDEKLFF

V: TRBV11-2
size: -
CDR3: CASRSVRTGYGYTF

V: TRBV18
size: -
CDR3: CASLTVGSPLHF

V: TRBV7-9
size: -
CDR3: CASSGQGPTYEQYF

V: TRBV5-8
size: -
CDR3: CASSLASGPNTEAFF

V: TRBV18
size: -
CDR3: CASSPTGGGNQPQHF

V: TRBV5-1
size: -
CDR3: CASSLSAAMNTEAFF

V: TRBV27
size: -
CDR3: CASTQQGRGSPLHF

V: TRBV4-1
size: -
CDR3: CASSQETGQETQYF

V: TRBV19
size: -
CDR3: CASSILGGSGNTIYF

V: TRBV9
size: -
CDR3: CASSVAGNTGELFF

V: TRBV4-1
size: -
CDR3: CASSQPRPGGKNTEAFF

V: TRBV28
size: -
CDR3: CASSLDRFGEQYF

V: TRBV28
size: -
CDR3: CASSLQGSGNTIYF

V: TRBV28
size: -
CDR3: CASSLLFSTETVAFF

V: TRBV7-9
size: -
CDR3: CASIRTGGPDYGYTF

V: TRBV9
size: -
CDR3: CASSEQGAGNTIYF

V: TRBV4-3
size: -
CDR3: CASSQDGVVEQFF